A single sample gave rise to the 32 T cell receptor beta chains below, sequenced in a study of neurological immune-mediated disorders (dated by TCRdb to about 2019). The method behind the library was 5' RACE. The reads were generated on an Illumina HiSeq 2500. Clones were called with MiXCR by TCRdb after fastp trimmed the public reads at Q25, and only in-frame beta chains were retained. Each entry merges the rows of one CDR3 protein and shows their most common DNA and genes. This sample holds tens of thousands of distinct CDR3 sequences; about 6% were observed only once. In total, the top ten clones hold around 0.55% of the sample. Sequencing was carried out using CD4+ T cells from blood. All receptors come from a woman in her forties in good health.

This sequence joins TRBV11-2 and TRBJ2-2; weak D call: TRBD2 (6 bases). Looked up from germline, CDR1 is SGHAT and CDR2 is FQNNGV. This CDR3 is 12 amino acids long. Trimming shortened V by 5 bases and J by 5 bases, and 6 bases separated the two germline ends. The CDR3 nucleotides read TGTGCCAGCAGCGGGAGGACCGGGGAGCTGTTTTTT. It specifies CASSGRTGELFF.

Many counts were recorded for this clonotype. CDR3 nucleotide sequence: TGTGCCAGCAGCTACGCAGTTCATTCCTACGAGCAGTACTTC. Its protein is CASSYAVHSYEQYF. The rearrangement links TRBV7-9 to TRBJ2-7, with unresolved D. In germline, CDR1 is SEHNR, CDR2 FQNEAQ (reference sequence). The CDR3 extends over 14 amino acids. V lost 4 bases and J 1 base, leaving 11 bases between the germline ends.

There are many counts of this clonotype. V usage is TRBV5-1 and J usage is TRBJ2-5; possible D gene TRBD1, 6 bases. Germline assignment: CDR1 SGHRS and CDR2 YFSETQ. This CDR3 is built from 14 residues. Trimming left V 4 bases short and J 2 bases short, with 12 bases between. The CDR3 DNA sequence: TGCGCCAGCAGCCCCGTAGGGACACAAGAGACCCAGTACTTC. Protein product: CASSPVGTQETQYF. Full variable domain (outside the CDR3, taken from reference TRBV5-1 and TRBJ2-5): KAGVTQTPRYLIKTRGQQVTLSCSPISGHRSVSWYQQTPGQGLQFLFEYFSETQRNKGNFPGRFSGRQFSNSRSEMNVSTLELGDSALYLCASSPVGTQETQYFGPGTRLLVL.

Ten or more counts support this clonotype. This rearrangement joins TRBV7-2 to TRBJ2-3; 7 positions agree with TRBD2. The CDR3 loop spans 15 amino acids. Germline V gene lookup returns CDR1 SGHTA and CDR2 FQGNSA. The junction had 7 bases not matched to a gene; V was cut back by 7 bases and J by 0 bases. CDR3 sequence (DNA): TGTGCCAGCACCAAAAATAGCGGGAGCACAGATACGCAGTATTTT. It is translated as CASTKNSGSTDTQYF.

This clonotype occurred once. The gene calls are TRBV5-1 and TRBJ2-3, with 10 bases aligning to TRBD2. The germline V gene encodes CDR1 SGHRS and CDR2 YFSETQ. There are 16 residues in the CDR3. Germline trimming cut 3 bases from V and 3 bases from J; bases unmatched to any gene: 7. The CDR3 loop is CASSSLAGGRTDTQYF. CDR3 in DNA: TGCGCCAGCAGCTCCTTAGCGGGAGGTCGAACAGATACGCAGTATTTT.

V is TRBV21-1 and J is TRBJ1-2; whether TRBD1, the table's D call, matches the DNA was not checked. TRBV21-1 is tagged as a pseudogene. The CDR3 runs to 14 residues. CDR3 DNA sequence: TGTGCCAGCAGCAGCCCAGGACGGTTCGGTGGCTACACCTTC. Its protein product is CASSSPGRFGGYTF.

In DNA, the CDR3 is TGTGCCAGCAGTTTGAAGGGTCCTGCCTTCTCCTACGAGCAGTACTTC. Its protein product is CASSLKGPAFSYEQYF. J is TRBJ2-7 and V is TRBV6-5; the D is unclear. V was shortened by 4 bases and J by 0 bases, with 16 bases between the two germline ends. Germline CDR1 is MNHEY and CDR2 is SVGAGI. The CDR3 totals 16 residues.

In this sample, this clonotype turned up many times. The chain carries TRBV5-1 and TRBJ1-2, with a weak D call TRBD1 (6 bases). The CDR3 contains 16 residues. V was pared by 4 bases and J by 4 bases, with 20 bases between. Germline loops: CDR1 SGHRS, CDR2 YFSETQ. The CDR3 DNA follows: TGCGCCAGCAGCCCTACTACGGGACGGACAGCCTATGGCTACACCTTC. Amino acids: CASSPTTGRTAYGYTF.

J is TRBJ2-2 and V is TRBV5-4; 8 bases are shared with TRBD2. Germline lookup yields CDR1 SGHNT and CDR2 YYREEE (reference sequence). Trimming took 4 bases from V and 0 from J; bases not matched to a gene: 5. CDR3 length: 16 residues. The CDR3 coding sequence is TGTGCCAGCAGCCGGACTAGCTCATCGAACACCGGGGAGCTGTTTTTT. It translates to CASSRTSSSNTGELFF.

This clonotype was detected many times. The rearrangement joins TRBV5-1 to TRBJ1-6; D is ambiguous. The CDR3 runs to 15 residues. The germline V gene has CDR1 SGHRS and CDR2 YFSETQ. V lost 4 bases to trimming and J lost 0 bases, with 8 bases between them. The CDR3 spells CASSPRSSYNSPLHF. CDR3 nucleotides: TGCGCCAGCAGCCCACGAAGCTCCTATAATTCACCCCTCCACTTT.

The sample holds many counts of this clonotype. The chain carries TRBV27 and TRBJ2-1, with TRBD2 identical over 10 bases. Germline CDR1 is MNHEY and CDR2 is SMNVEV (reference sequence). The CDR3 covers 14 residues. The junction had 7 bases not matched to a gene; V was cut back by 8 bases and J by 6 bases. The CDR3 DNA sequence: TGTGCCAGCCAGAGCGGGAGGGGGGGCAATGAGCAGTTCTTC. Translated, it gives CASQSGRGGNEQFF.

The CDR3 reads CAWMRDRGYEQYF. The DNA of the CDR3 is TGTGCCTGGATGCGAGACAGAGGTTACGAGCAGTACTTC. The genes are TRBV30 and TRBJ2-7; tentatively, D is TRBD1 (5 bases). V lost 4 bases to trimming and J lost 4 bases, with 14 bases between them. From germline, CDR1 is GTSNPN and CDR2 SVGIG (reference sequence). This CDR3 spans 13 amino acids.

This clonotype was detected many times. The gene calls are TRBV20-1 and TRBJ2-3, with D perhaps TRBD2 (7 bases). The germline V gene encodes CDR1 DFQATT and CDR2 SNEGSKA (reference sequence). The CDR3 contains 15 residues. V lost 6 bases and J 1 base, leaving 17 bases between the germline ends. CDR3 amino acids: CSARGGGVGTDTQYF. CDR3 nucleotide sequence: TGCAGTGCCCGTGGGGGGGGCGTTGGCACAGATACGCAGTATTTT.

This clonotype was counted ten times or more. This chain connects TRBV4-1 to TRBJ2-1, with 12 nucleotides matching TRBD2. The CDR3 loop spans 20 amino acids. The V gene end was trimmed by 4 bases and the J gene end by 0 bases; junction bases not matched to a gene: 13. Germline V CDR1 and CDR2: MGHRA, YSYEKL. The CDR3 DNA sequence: TGCGCCAGCAGCCGAGAGACCGGGACTAGCGGGTTTAGCTCCTACAATGAGCAGTTCTTC. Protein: CASSRETGTSGFSSYNEQFF.

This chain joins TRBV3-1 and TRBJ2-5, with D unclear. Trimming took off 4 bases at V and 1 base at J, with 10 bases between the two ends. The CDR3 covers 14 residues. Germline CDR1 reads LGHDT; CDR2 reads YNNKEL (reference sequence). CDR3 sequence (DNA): TGTGCCAGCAGCCCCTGGTCCGCCCAAGAGACCCAGTACTTC. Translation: CASSPWSAQETQYF.

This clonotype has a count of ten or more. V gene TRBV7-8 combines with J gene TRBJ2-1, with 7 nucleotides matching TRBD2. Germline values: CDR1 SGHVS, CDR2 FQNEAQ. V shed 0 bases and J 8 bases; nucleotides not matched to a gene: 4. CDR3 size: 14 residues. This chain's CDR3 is CASSLAGGSDEQFF. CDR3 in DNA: TGTGCCAGCAGCTTAGCGGGAGGGTCAGATGAGCAGTTCTTC.

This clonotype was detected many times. CDR3 bases: TGCAGCGTTCGGACTGGGAAGGCGGCTGAAGCTTTCTTT. As protein: CSVRTGKAAEAFF. The chain employs TRBV29-1 and TRBJ1-1; D gene ambiguous. This CDR3 has 13 residues. V was pared by 5 bases and J by 6 bases, with 16 bases between. Germline assignment: CDR1 SQVTM and CDR2 ANQGSEA.

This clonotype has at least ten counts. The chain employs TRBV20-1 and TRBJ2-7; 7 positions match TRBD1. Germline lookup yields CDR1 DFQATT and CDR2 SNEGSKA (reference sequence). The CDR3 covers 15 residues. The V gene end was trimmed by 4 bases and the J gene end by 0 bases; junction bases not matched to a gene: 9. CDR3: CSAISGQVLSYEQYF. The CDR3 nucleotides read TGCAGTGCTATAAGTGGACAGGTGCTCTCCTACGAGCAGTACTTC.

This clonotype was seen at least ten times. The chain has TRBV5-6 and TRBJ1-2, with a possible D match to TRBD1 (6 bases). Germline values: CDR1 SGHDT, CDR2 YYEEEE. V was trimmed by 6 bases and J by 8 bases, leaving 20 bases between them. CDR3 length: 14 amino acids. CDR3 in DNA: TGTGCCAGCACCATGGTGGGACAAGGATTCGGCTACACCTTC. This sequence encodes CASTMVGQGFGYTF. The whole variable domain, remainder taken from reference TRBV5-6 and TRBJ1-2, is DAGVTQSPTHLIKTRGQQVTLRCSPKSGHDTVSWYQQALGQGPQFIFQYYEEEERQRGNFPDRFSGHQFPNYSSELNVNALLLGDSALYLCASTMVGQGFGYTFGSGTRLTVV.

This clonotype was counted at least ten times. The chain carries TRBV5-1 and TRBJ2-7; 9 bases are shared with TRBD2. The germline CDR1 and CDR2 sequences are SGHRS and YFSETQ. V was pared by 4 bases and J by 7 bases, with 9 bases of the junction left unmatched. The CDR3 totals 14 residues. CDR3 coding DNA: TGCGCCAGCAGCCCCGGGACTAGCACAAGGGAGCAGTACTTC. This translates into CASSPGTSTREQYF.

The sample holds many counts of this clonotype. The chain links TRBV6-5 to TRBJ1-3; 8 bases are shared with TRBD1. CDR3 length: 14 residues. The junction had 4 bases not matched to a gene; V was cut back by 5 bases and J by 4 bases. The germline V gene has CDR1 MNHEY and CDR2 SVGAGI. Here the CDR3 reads CASSAGTGGNTIYF. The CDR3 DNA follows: TGTGCCAGCAGTGCCGGGACAGGCGGAAACACCATATATTTT.

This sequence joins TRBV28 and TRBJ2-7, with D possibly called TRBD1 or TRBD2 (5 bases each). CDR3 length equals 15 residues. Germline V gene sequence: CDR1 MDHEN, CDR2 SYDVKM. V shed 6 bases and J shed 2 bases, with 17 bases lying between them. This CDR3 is CASRRDGGVTYEQYF. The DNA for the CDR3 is TGTGCCAGCAGACGGGACGGAGGAGTCACCTACGAGCAGTACTTC.

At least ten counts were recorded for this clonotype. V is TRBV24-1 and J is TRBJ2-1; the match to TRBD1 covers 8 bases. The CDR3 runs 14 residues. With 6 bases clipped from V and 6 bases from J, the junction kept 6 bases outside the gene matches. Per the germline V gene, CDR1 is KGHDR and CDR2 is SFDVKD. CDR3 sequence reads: CATSPGQAGNEQFF. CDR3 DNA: TGTGCCACCAGTCCGGGACAGGCAGGCAATGAGCAGTTCTTC.

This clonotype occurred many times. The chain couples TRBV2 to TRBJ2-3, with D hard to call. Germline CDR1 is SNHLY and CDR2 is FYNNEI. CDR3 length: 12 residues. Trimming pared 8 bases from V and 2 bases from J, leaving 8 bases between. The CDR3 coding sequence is TGTGCCAGCGCAGGAGACACAGATACGCAGTATTTT. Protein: CASAGDTDTQYF. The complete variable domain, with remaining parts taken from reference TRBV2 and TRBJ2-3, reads EPEVTQTPSHQVTQMGQEVILRCVPISNHLYFYWYRQILGQKVEFLVSFYNNEISEKSEIFDDQFSVERPDGSNFTLKIRSTKLEDSAMYFCASAGDTDTQYFGPGTRLTVL.

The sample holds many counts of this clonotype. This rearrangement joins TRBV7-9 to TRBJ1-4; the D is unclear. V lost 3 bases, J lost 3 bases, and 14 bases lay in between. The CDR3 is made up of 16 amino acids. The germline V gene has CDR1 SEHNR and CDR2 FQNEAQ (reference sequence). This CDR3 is CASSFGAGWSNEKLFF. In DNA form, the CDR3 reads TGTGCCAGCAGCTTCGGCGCGGGGTGGTCTAATGAAAAACTGTTTTTT.

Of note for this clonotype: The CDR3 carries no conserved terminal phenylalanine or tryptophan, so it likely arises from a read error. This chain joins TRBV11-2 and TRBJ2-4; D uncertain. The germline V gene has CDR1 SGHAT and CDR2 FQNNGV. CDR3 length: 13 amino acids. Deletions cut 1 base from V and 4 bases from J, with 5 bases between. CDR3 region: CASSLALKNIQYG. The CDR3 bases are TGTGCCAGCAGCTTAGCCCTTAAAAACATTCAGTACGGC.

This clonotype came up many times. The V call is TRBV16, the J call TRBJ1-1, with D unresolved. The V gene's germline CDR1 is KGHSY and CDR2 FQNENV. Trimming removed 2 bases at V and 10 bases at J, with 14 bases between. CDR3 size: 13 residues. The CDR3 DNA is TGTGCCAGCAGCCAAAGCTCTGGAGTGAGAGCTTTCTTT. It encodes CASSQSSGVRAFF.

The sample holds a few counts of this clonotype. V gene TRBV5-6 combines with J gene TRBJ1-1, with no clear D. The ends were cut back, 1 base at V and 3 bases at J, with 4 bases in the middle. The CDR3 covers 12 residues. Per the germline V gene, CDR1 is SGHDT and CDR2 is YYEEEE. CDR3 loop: CASSLYDTEAFF. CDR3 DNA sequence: TGTGCCAGCAGCTTGTATGACACTGAAGCTTTCTTT.

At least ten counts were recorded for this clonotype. Here the CDR3 reads CSAPRGGKGLSVKDEQFF. In nucleotides, the CDR3 is TGCAGTGCCCCCCGCGGCGGAAAGGGACTAAGCGTTAAGGATGAGCAGTTCTTC. This chain links TRBV20-1 with TRBJ2-1; 7 bases line up with TRBD2. Trimming removed 6 bases from V and 8 bases from J; junction bases left unmatched: 25. Germline CDR1 and CDR2: DFQATT and SNEGSKA (reference sequence). The CDR3 totals 18 residues.

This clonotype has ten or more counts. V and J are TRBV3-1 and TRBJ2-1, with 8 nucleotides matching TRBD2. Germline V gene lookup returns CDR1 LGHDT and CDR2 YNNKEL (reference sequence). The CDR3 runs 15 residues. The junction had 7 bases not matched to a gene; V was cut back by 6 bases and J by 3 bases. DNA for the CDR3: TGTGCCAGCAGTCCCCCGGGACTAGGCTACAATGAGCAGTTCTTC. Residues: CASSPPGLGYNEQFF.

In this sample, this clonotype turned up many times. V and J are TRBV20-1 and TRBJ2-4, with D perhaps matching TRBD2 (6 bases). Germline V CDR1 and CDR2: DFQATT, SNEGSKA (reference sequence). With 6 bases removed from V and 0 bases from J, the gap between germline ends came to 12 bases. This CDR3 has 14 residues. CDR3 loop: CSAPTSLAKNIQYF. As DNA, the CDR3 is TGCAGTGCCCCGACTAGTCTAGCCAAAAACATTCAGTACTTC.

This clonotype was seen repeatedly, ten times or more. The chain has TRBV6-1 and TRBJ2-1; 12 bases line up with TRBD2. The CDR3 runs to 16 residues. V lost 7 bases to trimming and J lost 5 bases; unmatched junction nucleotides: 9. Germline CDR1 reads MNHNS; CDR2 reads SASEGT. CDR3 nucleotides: TGTGCCAGCACCACGACTAGCGGGAGATGGAACAATGAGCAGTTCTTC. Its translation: CASTTTSGRWNNEQFF.